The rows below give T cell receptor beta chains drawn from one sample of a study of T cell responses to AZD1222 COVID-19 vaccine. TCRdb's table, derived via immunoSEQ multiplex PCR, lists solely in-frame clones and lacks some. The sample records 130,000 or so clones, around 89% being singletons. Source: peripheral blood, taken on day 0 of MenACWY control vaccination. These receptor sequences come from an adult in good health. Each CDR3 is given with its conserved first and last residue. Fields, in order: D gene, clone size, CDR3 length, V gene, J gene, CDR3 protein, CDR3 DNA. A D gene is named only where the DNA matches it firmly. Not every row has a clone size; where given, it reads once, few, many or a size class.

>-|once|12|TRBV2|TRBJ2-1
CASSAGYNEQFF
TGTGCCAGCAGTGCGGGTTACAATGAGCAGTTCTTC
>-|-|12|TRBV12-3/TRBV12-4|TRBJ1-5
CASSSLDQPQHF
TGTGCCAGCAGTTCCTTGGATCAGCCCCAGCATTTT
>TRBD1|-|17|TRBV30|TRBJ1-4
CAWSPHPGQGHNEKLFF
TGTGCCTGGAGTCCACACCCTGGACAGGGCCATAATGAAAAACTGTTTTTT
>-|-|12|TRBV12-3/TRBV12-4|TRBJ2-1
CASSLNSHEQFF
TGTGCCAGCAGTTTGAACTCCCATGAGCAGTTCTTC
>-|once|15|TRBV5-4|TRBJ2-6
CASSYTGSGANVLTF
TGTGCCAGCAGCTATACAGGGTCCGGGGCCAACGTCCTGACTTTC
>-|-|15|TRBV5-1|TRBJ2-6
CASSSASSGANVLTF
TGCGCCAGCAGCTCCGCAAGCTCTGGGGCCAACGTCCTGACTTTC
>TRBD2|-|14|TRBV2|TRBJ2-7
CASSETSGPKEQYF
TGTGCCAGCAGTGAGACTAGCGGGCCTAAGGAGCAGTACTTC
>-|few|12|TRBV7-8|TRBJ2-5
CASSSPPQTQYF
TGTGCCAGCAGCTCCCCGCCGCAGACCCAGTACTTC
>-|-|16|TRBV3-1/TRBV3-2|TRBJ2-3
CASSQDFSVSTDTQYF
TGTGCCAGCAGCCAAGATTTTAGCGTGAGCACAGATACGCAGTATTTT
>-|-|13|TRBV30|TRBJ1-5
CAWSGGPDQPQHF
TGTGCCTGGAGTGGCGGGCCCGATCAGCCCCAGCATTTT
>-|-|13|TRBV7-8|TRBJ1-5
CASSFNMQQPQHF
TGTGCCAGCAGCTTTAACATGCAGCAGCCCCAGCATTTT
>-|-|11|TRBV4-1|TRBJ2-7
CASSQAHEQYF
TGCGCCAGCAGCCAAGCTCACGAGCAGTACTTC
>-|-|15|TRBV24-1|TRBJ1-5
CATSGTEDENQPQHF
TGTGCCACCAGTGGGACCGAAGACGAAAATCAGCCCCAGCATTTT
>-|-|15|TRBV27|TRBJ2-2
CASRPIDTRTGELFF
TGTGCCAGCAGACCTATCGACACGCGTACCGGGGAGCTGTTTTTT
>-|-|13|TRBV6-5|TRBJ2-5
CASSRGLQETQYF
TGTGCCAGCAGCCGGGGGTTACAAGAGACCCAGTACTTC
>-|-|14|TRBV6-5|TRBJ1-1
CASSRSTLNTEAFF
TGTGCCAGCAGTCGCAGTACCTTGAACACTGAAGCTTTCTTT
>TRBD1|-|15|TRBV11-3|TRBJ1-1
CASSTARGQRTEAFF
TGTGCCAGCAGTACTGCCAGGGGGCAAAGGACTGAAGCTTTCTTT
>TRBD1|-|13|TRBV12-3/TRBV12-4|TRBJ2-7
CASSRDRDDEQYF
TGTGCCAGCAGTAGGGACAGGGACGACGAGCAGTACTTC
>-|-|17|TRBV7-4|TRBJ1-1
CASSWGDKGVMNTEAFF
TGTGCCAGCAGCTGGGGGGACAAGGGAGTCATGAACACTGAAGCTTTCTTT
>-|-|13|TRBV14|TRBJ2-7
CASGSAGSREQYF
TGTGCCAGCGGCTCGGCGGGGTCGCGGGAGCAGTACTTC
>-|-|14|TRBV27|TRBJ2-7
CASSLTSPRYEQYF
TGTGCCAGCAGTTTAACTTCTCCAAGATACGAGCAGTACTTC
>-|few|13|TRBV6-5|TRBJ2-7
CASSPDTLYEQYF
TGTGCCAGCAGCCCCGACACGTTATACGAGCAGTACTTC
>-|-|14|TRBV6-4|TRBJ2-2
CASSGTSLPGELFF
TGTGCCAGCAGTGGAACTAGCCTCCCCGGGGAGCTGTTTTTT
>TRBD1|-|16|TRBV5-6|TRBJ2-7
CASSSPGQESSYEQYF
TGTGCCAGCAGCTCGCCCGGACAGGAGAGCTCCTACGAGCAGTACTTC
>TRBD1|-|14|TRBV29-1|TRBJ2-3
CSVQGGYGTDTQYF
TGCAGCGTTCAAGGGGGCTACGGCACAGATACGCAGTATTTT
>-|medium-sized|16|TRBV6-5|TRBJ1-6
CASSYSRGPINSPLHF
TGTGCCAGCAGTTACTCTCGGGGGCCGATTAATTCACCCCTCCACTTT
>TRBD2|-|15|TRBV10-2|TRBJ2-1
CASSGLAGGSNEQFF
TGCGCCAGCAGTGGACTAGCGGGAGGGTCGAATGAGCAGTTCTTC
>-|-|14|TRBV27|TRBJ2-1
CASSPPGRNNEQFF
TGTGCCAGCAGTCCCCCGGGACGTAACAATGAGCAGTTCTTC
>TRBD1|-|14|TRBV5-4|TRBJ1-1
CASRTGGSNTEAFF
TGTGCCAGCAGAACAGGGGGATCGAACACTGAAGCTTTCTTT
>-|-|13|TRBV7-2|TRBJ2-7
CASSLSHSYEQYF
TGTGCCAGCAGCTTATCCCACTCCTACGAGCAGTACTTC
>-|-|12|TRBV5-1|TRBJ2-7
CASSLTTYEQYF
TGCGCCAGCAGCTTGACAACCTACGAGCAGTACTTC
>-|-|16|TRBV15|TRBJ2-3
CATMAGSHPAVDTQYF
TGTGCCACCATGGCAGGATCCCATCCGGCCGTAGATACGCAGTATTTT
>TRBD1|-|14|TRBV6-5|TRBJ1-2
CASTPGQGGFGYTF
TGTGCCAGCACCCCGGGACAGGGGGGCTTCGGCTACACCTTC
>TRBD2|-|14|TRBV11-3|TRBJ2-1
CASSSPGLADEQFF
TGTGCCAGCAGTTCTCCGGGACTAGCGGATGAGCAGTTCTTC
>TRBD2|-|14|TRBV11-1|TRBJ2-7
CASSLSAGAYEQYF
TGTGCCAGCAGCTTATCCGCGGGGGCCTACGAGCAGTACTTC
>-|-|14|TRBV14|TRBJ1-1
CASSQAWGGTEAFF
TGTGCCAGCAGCCAAGCCTGGGGGGGGACTGAAGCTTTCTTT
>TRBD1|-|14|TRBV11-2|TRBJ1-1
CASSFTGGRTEAFF
TGTGCCAGCAGTTTTACAGGGGGCCGCACTGAAGCTTTCTTT
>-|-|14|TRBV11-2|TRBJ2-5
CASSLNSGVETQYF
TGTGCCAGCAGCTTGAACTCAGGGGTAGAGACCCAGTACTTC
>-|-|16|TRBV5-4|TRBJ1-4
CASSSTGSATNEKLFF
TGTGCCAGCAGCTCCACAGGTTCCGCAACTAATGAAAAACTGTTTTTT
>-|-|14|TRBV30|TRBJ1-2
CAWSVIEGPLGYTF
TGTGCCTGGAGTGTAATCGAGGGGCCCCTTGGCTACACCTTC
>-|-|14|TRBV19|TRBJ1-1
CASIPGGLNTEAFF
TGTGCCAGTATCCCGGGGGGGTTGAACACTGAAGCTTTCTTT
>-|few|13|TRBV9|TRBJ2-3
CASSASKDNAQYF
TGTGCCAGCAGCGCCTCCAAAGATAATGCGCAGTATTTT
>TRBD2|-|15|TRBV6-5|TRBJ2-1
CASSTSGGLAGRQFF
TGTGCCAGCAGCACGTCGGGGGGTCTAGCGGGGAGACAGTTCTTC
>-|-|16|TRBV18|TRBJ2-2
CASSPRTLSNTGELFF
TGTGCCAGCTCACCTCGGACTCTGTCGAACACCGGGGAGCTGTTTTTT
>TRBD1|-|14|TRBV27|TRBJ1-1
CASRPGTGETEAFF
TGTGCCAGCCGTCCCGGGACAGGGGAAACTGAAGCTTTCTTT
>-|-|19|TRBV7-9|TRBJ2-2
CASSLGINPHSANTGELFF
TGTGCCAGCAGCTTAGGAATAAACCCCCACAGCGCGAACACCGGGGAGCTGTTTTTT
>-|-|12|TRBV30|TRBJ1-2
CAWSTGNYGYTF
TGTGCCTGGAGCACCGGGAACTATGGCTACACCTTC
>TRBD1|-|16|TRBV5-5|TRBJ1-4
CASSFTPGQRYEKLFF
TGTGCCAGCAGCTTTACCCCGGGACAGCGGTATGAAAAACTGTTTTTT
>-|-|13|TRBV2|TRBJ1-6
CASSEGSYSPLHF
TGTGCCAGCAGTGAAGGGTCCTATTCACCCCTCCACTTT
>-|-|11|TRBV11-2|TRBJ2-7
CASSLAYEQYF
TGTGCCAGCAGCTTAGCCTACGAGCAGTACTTC
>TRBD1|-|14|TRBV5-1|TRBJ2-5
CASSLAPGGETQYF
TGCGCCAGCAGCTTGGCTCCAGGGGGAGAGACCCAGTACTTC
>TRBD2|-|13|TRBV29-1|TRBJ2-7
CSVASGSSHEQYF
TGCAGCGTTGCTAGCGGGAGTTCCCACGAGCAGTACTTC
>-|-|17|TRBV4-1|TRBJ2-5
CASSQGGRGLYQETQYF
TGCGCCAGCAGCCAAGGAGGGAGGGGGCTATACCAAGAGACCCAGTACTTC
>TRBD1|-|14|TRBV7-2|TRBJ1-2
CASSFRQGAYGYTF
TGTGCCAGCAGCTTTAGACAGGGGGCTTATGGCTACACCTTC
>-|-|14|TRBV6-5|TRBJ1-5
CASSDPLRALAQHF
TGTGCCAGCAGCGACCCATTGAGGGCACTGGCCCAGCATTTT
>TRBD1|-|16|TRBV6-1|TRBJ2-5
CASGEGTGKYQETQYF
TGTGCCAGCGGAGAAGGGACAGGGAAGTACCAAGAGACCCAGTACTTC
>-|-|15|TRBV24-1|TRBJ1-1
CATSDLEGTNTEAFF
TGTGCCACCAGTGATTTAGAAGGCACGAACACTGAAGCTTTCTTT
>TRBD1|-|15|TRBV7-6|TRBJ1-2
CASVRGPPISYGYTF
TGTGCCAGCGTCAGGGGGCCGCCGATCAGCTATGGCTACACCTTC
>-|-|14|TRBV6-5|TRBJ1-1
CASNLFGSSPEAFF
TGTGCCAGCAACCTTTTCGGCAGCAGCCCTGAAGCTTTCTTT